This T cell receptor (beta chain) was documented in a study of identical twins. Findings of the study overall: Within twin pairs, the out-of-frame alpha sequences they shared showed excess low generation probability. For cord blood, abundant beta clonotypes had fewer insertions, unlike memory repertoires, which showed none.

This clonotype was seen repeatedly, ten times or more. The target antigen is unknown. TCRdb re-called the 5' RACE reads with MiXCR, one entry per CDR3 protein. The sample lists approximately 680,000 distinct CDR3 sequences; about 7.6% were seen once. The same data also went into a second study, on yellow fever vaccine responses in identical twins.

The sequence was obtained from a woman aged 18 to 35 in good health. The specimen was PBMCs.

CDR3 amino acids: CSVGGRGLDEQYF. Written as DNA, the CDR3 is TGCAGCGTTGGTGGCAGGGGGCTCGACGAGCAGTACTTC. The chain links TRBV29-1 to TRBJ2-7, with 8 bases aligning to TRBD1. The CDR3 consists of 13 residues. Losses at the gene ends were 4 bases for V and 5 bases for J; bases not matched to a gene: 7. Per germline, CDR1 SQVTM and CDR2 ANQGSEA.